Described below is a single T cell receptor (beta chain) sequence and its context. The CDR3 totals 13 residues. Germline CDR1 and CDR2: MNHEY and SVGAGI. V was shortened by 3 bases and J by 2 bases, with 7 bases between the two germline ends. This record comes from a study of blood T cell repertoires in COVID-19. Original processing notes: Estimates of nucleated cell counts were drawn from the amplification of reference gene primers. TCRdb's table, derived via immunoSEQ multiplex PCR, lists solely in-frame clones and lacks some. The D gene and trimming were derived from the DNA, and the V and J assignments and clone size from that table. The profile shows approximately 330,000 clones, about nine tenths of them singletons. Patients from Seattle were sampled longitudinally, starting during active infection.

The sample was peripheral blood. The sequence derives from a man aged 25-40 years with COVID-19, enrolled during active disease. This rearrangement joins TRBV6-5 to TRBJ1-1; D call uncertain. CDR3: CASSYYINTEAFF. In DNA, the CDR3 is TGTGCCAGCAGTTATTATATTAACACTGAAGCTTTCTTT.